These 8 T cell receptor beta chains came from one sample sequenced in a study of identical twins. From the 5' RACE reads, TCRdb called clonotypes with MiXCR, one entry per CDR3 protein. The sample carries about 890,000 distinct CDR3 sequences, roughly an eighth recorded once. These data were also reused for a study on yellow fever vaccine responses in identical twins.

Sequenced: PBMCs. These TCRs come from a woman under 30 in good health.

This clonotype has only a few counts. The chain links TRBV5-1 to TRBJ2-1; 8 bases agree with TRBD2. This CDR3 region has 14 residues. With 3 bases clipped from V and 6 bases from J, the junction kept 5 bases outside the gene matches. The germline gives CDR1 SGHRS, CDR2 YFSETQ. The CDR3 loop is CASSSMTSVNEQFF. The CDR3 DNA reads as TGCGCCAGCAGCTCGATGACTAGCGTCAATGAGCAGTTCTTC.

The V call is TRBV10-3, the J call TRBJ2-1; TRBD1 aligns across 9 bases. CDR3 length: 17 amino acids. Germline V gene data show CDR1 as ENHRY and CDR2 as SYGVKD. J was trimmed by 4 bases and V by 6 bases; bases with no gene match: 13. The CDR3 protein is CAIRPQSGTGSYNEQFF. DNA for the CDR3: TGTGCCATCAGACCCCAATCCGGGACAGGGTCTTACAATGAGCAGTTCTTC.

This clonotype was seen more than once but under ten times. The V gene is TRBV19, the J gene TRBJ2-7; 10 bases fit TRBD2. The CDR3 runs to 22 residues. After removal of 3 bases from V and 3 bases from J, the junction contained 26 bases not matched to a gene. Germline-derived CDR1 and CDR2 are LNHDA and SQIVND (reference sequence). CDR3 in amino acids: CASSMGTGPGLARSAGSYEQYF. CDR3 in DNA: TGTGCCAGTAGTATGGGAACAGGACCGGGACTAGCGAGATCCGCAGGGAGCTACGAGCAGTACTTC.

This clonotype has at least ten counts. The gene calls are TRBV29-1 and TRBJ2-3; possibly TRBD2 for D (5 bases). CDR3 length equals 13 residues. Germline CDR1 and CDR2: SQVTM and ANQGSEA. Trimming took 5 bases from V and 2 from J, leaving 11 bases between them. The CDR3 region is CSVNEGITDTQYF. The CDR3 DNA sequence: TGCAGCGTTAATGAGGGAATCACAGATACGCAGTATTTT.

The chain combines TRBV6-5 with TRBJ2-3; D gene uncertain. The CDR3 length is 17 residues. Germline-derived CDR1 and CDR2 are MNHEY and SVGAGI. V was cut by 4 bases and J by 0 bases, with 17 bases left in between. CDR3 sequence: CASSSPVERPSTDTQYF. The CDR3 coding sequence is TGTGCCAGCAGTTCCCCGGTGGAGAGACCTAGCACAGATACGCAGTATTTT.

In its sample, this clonotype was seen a few times. The rearrangement uses TRBV4-1 and TRBJ2-3; D is possibly TRBD2 (5 bases). CDR3 size: 17 residues. The germline V and J ends were trimmed by 0 bases and 2 bases, with 15 bases remaining between them. The germline CDR1 and CDR2 sequences are MGHRA and YSYEKL. The CDR3 region has the DNA TGCGCCAGCAGCCAAGAGACCAGAGGGAGATACACAGATACGCAGTATTTT. Amino acid sequence: CASSQETRGRYTDTQYF.

V usage is TRBV10-3 and J usage is TRBJ1-2; no reliable D call. The CDR3 spans 15 residues. The germline V and J ends were trimmed by 0 bases and 5 bases, with 13 bases remaining between them. Germline-derived CDR1 and CDR2 are ENHRY and SYGVKD. CDR3 protein: CAISESKGGPYGYTF. The CDR3 DNA follows: TGTGCCATCAGTGAGTCGAAGGGCGGCCCATATGGCTACACCTTC.

The CDR3 reads CSARRQFTDTQYF. DNA for the CDR3: TGCAGTGCTAGACGACAGTTCACAGATACGCAGTATTTT. The chain employs TRBV20-1 and TRBJ2-3, with D tentatively TRBD1 (5 bases). CDR3 length: 13 residues. V lost 2 bases and J lost 2, with 8 bases in between. Germline V gene lookup returns CDR1 DFQATT and CDR2 SNEGSKA (reference sequence).